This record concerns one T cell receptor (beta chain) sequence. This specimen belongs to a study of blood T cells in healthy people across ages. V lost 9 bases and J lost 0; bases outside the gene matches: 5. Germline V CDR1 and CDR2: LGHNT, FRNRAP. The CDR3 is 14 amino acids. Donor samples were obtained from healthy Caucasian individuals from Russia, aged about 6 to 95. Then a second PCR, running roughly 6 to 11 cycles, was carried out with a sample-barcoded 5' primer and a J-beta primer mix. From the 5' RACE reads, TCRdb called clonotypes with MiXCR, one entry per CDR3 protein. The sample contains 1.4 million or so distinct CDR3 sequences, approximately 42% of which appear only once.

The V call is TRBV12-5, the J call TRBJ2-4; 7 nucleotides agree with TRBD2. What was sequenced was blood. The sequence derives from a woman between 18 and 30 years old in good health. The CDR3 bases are TGTGCTAGCGCTCCGGGGGGAGCCAAAAACATTCAGTACTTC. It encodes CASAPGGAKNIQYF.